A selection of T cell receptor beta chains follows, all from one sample in a study of OX40 agonist ivuxolimab in advanced cancers. Assay: immunoSEQ multiplex PCR; the TCRdb copy retains only in-frame clones and omits some. The sample holds about 77,000 clones, roughly 87% seen once. The sample was CD4+ or CD8+ T cells sorted from blood, taken in a trial of the OX40 agonist ivuxolimab. The receptors derive from an adult with an advanced solid tumor such as melanoma, head and neck, liver or kidney cancer. Both conserved end residues are part of each CDR3. The order of the fields is D gene, J gene, V gene, clone size, CDR3 DNA, CDR3 protein. D genes are given only for firm matches. The size field is filled for only some rows; it gives once, few, many or a size class.

-	TRBJ2-3	TRBV2	-	TGTGCCAGCAGTGGGGGCGGCATTACGCAGTATTTT	CASSGGGITQYF
TRBD1	TRBJ2-4	TRBV9	-	TGTGCCAGCAGCGGTCCCGGGACAGGTACCAAAAACATTCAGTACTTC	CASSGPGTGTKNIQYF
TRBD2	TRBJ2-1	TRBV7-3	-	TGTGCCAGCAGCTACCTAGCGGGAAACCCGAGCTCCTACAATGAGCAGTTCTTC	CASSYLAGNPSSYNEQFF
-	TRBJ2-3	TRBV7-3	-	TGTGCCAGCAGCTTTTTGGGACGGAGCACAGATACGCAGTATTTT	CASSFLGRSTDTQYF
-	TRBJ1-2	TRBV7-2	-	TGTGCCAGCAGCCCCGGTTATCAGGGCTACACCTTC	CASSPGYQGYTF
-	TRBJ1-1	TRBV10-3	-	TGTGCCATCAGTGAACCGGGGGGACGGTCGCCCACTGAAGCTTTCTTT	CAISEPGGRSPTEAFF
-	TRBJ2-3	TRBV27	-	TGTGCCAGCAGTCCACCGGGGCGCACAGATACGCAGTATTTT	CASSPPGRTDTQYF
-	TRBJ2-3	TRBV2	-	TGTGCCAGCAGTGAACTTGGGCGGGAATTGGCGGATACGCAGTATTTT	CASSELGRELADTQYF
-	TRBJ2-1	TRBV7-2	few	TGTGCCAGCAGCTTCGGACGTAAGGATGAGCAGTTCTTC	CASSFGRKDEQFF
-	TRBJ1-2	TRBV18	-	TGTGCCAGCTCACCGGCCGCGGGTTCTACCGTCGGCGGCTACACCTTC	CASSPAAGSTVGGYTF
TRBD1	TRBJ1-1	TRBV7-2	few	TGTGCCAGCAGCTTAAGAGAGACAGGGACCCACGCTGAAGCTTTCTTT	CASSLRETGTHAEAFF
-	TRBJ2-7	TRBV10-3	once	TGTGCCATCAGTGAGTCGAAAGCCGGGACAAAGAGCTCCTACGAGCAGTACTTC	CAISESKAGTKSSYEQYF
-	TRBJ1-5	TRBV28	-	TGTGCCAGCAGTTTCCCAACCTTTGGGGGAGTCCGTCAGCCCCAGCATTTT	CASSFPTFGGVRQPQHF
TRBD1	TRBJ1-5	TRBV7-2	-	TGTGCCAGCAGCTTCATAGACAGGGTAAATCAGCCCCAGCATTTT	CASSFIDRVNQPQHF
-	TRBJ2-2	TRBV2	-	TGTGCCAGCAGGAGGACAGCTTATACCACCGGGGAGCTGTTTTTT	CASRRTAYTTGELFF
-	TRBJ2-3	TRBV9	-	TGTGCCAGCAGCGTAGCGGCGGGCAACACAGATACGCAGTATTTT	CASSVAAGNTDTQYF
-	TRBJ2-1	TRBV6-1	-	TGTGCCAGCAGGGCGTGGGGGGCAAGGGAGCAGTTCTTC	CASRAWGAREQFF
TRBD2	TRBJ2-7	TRBV6-1	-	TGTGCCAGCAGAGCCGGGACTAGCGCTTACTACGAGCAGTACTTC	CASRAGTSAYYEQYF
TRBD1	TRBJ1-5	TRBV19	-	TGTGCCAGTAGGGACAGGGCTTACAATCAGCCCCAGCATTTT	CASRDRAYNQPQHF
-	TRBJ1-1	TRBV7-9	-	TGTGCCAGCAGCTTAGGGGTAGATATCACTGAAGCTTTCTTT	CASSLGVDITEAFF
-	TRBJ2-1	TRBV15	-	TGTGCCACCAGCAGTGCGAACATAGTTGAGCAGTTCTTC	CATSSANIVEQFF
TRBD2	TRBJ2-5	TRBV13	-	TGTGCCAGCAGCTTTAGCGGGGGGCAACAAGAGACCCAGTACTTC	CASSFSGGQQETQYF
TRBD2	TRBJ2-2	TRBV4-2	-	TGTGCCAGCAGCCATGCTAGCGGGGGGATGAACACCGGGGAGCTGTTTTTT	CASSHASGGMNTGELFF
TRBD1	TRBJ2-7	TRBV11-2	-	TGTGCCAGCAGCACGGGACAGGGAAGGTACGAGCAGTACTTC	CASSTGQGRYEQYF
-	TRBJ2-1	TRBV5-1	-	TGCGCCAGCAGCTTGGAGGTAGCGCACAATGAGCAGTTCTTC	CASSLEVAHNEQFF
-	TRBJ2-3	TRBV30	-	TGTGCCTGGCGTGAGATTTCTAGCACAGATACGCAGTATTTT	CAWREISSTDTQYF
TRBD1	TRBJ2-1	TRBV6-4	-	TGTGCCAGCAGTGAGACAGGGGGTATCAATGAGCAGTTCTTC	CASSETGGINEQFF
TRBD1	TRBJ1-1	TRBV15	once	TGTGCCACCAGCAGAGGTGGGACAGGGCTGAACACTGAAGCTTTCTTT	CATSRGGTGLNTEAFF
-	TRBJ1-1	TRBV7-2	-	TGTGCCAGCAGCTTACCGGCTTACACTGAAGCTTTCTTT	CASSLPAYTEAFF
-	TRBJ1-2	TRBV9	few	TGTGCCAGCAGCTCCCCTTCAGGGGAGGATGGCTACACCTTC	CASSSPSGEDGYTF
-	TRBJ2-7	TRBV10-3	-	TGTGCCATCAGTGAGTCAGGAGGGGATTTGGGCGAGCAGTACTTC	CAISESGGDLGEQYF
-	TRBJ2-7	TRBV11-3	-	TGTGCCAGCAGTCCGTGGGGAGAGATGCACTACGAGCAGTACTTC	CASSPWGEMHYEQYF
-	TRBJ1-5	TRBV21-1	-	TGTGCCAGCAGCAAAGAACAGGTCCTACCTTCATTCAATCAACCCCAGCATTTT	CASSKEQVLPSFNQPQHF
-	TRBJ1-3	TRBV6-6	-	TGTGCCAGCAGTTACCGGGCACCAGGAAACACCATATATTTT	CASSYRAPGNTIYF
-	TRBJ2-5	TRBV20-1	-	TGCAGTGTAGGGGCTCAAGAGACCCAGTACTTC	CSVGAQETQYF
TRBD1	TRBJ2-3	TRBV11-3	-	TGTGCCAGCAGCCCAAGGACAGGGGGGGATACGCAGTATTTT	CASSPRTGGDTQYF
-	TRBJ2-1	TRBV4-3	once	TGCGCCAGCAGCCTCATATGGACAGCGGGCAATGAGCAGTTCTTC	CASSLIWTAGNEQFF
TRBD1	TRBJ2-2	TRBV28	-	TGTGCCAGCAGCGGACAGGGAACGGTGATCGGGGAGCTGTTTTTT	CASSGQGTVIGELFF
TRBD1	TRBJ1-5	TRBV10-3	-	TGTGCCATCAGCCCAGGGGGCCAGAGCAATCAGCCCCAGCATTTT	CAISPGGQSNQPQHF
-	TRBJ1-2	TRBV4-1	-	TGCGCCAGCAGCCAATTGTGGTCTGGGGGCAGGGGCTACACCTTC	CASSQLWSGGRGYTF
-	TRBJ2-4	TRBV13	-	TGTGCCAGCAGCTTAATGAGGAGGGGTCGGGAACTAGCCAAAAACATTCAGTACTTC	CASSLMRRGRELAKNIQYF
-	TRBJ2-3	TRBV4-3	-	TGCGCCAGCAGCCAAGTTACAGTCACAGATACGCAGTATTTT	CASSQVTVTDTQYF